Listed here are 24 T cell receptor beta chains from one sample, sequenced in a study of T cells after yellow fever vaccination. TCRdb used MiXCR to reprocess the 5' RACE reads, holding one entry per CDR3 protein. This sample has approximately 580,000 distinct CDR3 sequences, with about a sixth found just once. Sequencing was performed on PBMCs, taken about 5 days after the first yellow fever vaccination. The receptor set was obtained from a man between 18 and 29 years old who received the YFV17D yellow fever vaccine.

CDR3 sequence reads: CSGGTDSYEQYF. For the CDR3, the DNA is TGCAGCGGGGGGACAGACTCCTACGAGCAGTACTTC. The chain is built from TRBV29-1 and TRBJ2-7, with 7 bases matching TRBD1. The CDR3 runs 12 residues. CDR1 is SQVTM and CDR2 is ANQGSEA in the germline V gene. After removal of 7 bases from V and 0 bases from J, the junction contained 3 bases not matched to a gene.

The chain couples TRBV20-1 to TRBJ2-1; 7 nucleotides agree with TRBD2. Germline CDR1 DFQATT, CDR2 SNEGSKA (reference sequence). V dropped 5 bases and J dropped 6; count of bases not matched to a gene: 13. The CDR3 is made up of 15 amino acids. CDR3 sequence reads: CSAESTSHLSNEQFF. The CDR3, as DNA: TGCAGTGCTGAATCGACTAGCCATTTATCCAATGAGCAGTTCTTC.

The rearrangement uses TRBV4-3 and TRBJ2-7; D gene uncertain. Trimming removed 1 base at V and 2 bases at J, with 12 bases between. This CDR3 spans 15 amino acids. Germline loops: CDR1 LGHNA, CDR2 YSLEER. The CDR3 nucleotides read TGCGCCAGCAGCCAAGGAATGAGGAGTACCTACGAGCAGTACTTC. Translation gives CASSQGMRSTYEQYF.

This clonotype was picked up many times. The chain joins TRBV5-6 to TRBJ2-3; 7 bases are a match to TRBD2. J was trimmed by 1 base and V by 4 bases; bases with no gene match: 6. Germline CDR1 and CDR2: SGHDT and YYEEEE. The CDR3 sequence is 15 residues long. The CDR3 here is CASSPRDYRTDTQYF. DNA of the CDR3: TGTGCCAGCAGCCCAAGGGACTACCGCACAGATACGCAGTATTTT.

The gene calls are TRBV18 and TRBJ2-1; D remains ambiguous. This CDR3 comprises 11 residues. V was pared by 3 bases and J by 8 bases, with 5 bases between. CDR1 KGHSH and CDR2 LQKENI come from the germline V gene. CDR3 nucleotide sequence: TGTGCCAGCTCACCGAGGTATGAGCAGTTCTTC. This translates into CASSPRYEQFF.

The chain is built from TRBV7-2 and TRBJ2-3; TRBD1 or TRBD2 may be the D gene (6 bases each). The V end lost 5 bases, the J end lost 6 bases, and 18 bases lay between the germline ends. CDR1 and CDR2 (germline): SGHTA, FQGNSA. The CDR3 length is 15 residues. CDR3 nucleotide sequence: TGTGCCAGCAGCAAACGAAGGGGGGTTGAGGATACGCAGTATTTT. This sequence encodes CASSKRRGVEDTQYF.

This clonotype was found a few times. The chain employs TRBV20-1 and TRBJ2-1, with 11 positions matching TRBD2. The CDR3 runs to 15 residues. Trimming took 1 base from V and 8 from J; bases not matched to a gene: 7. The germline gives CDR1 DFQATT, CDR2 SNEGSKA (reference sequence). CDR3 protein: CSARAGVAGGDEQFF. In DNA form, the CDR3 reads TGCAGTGCTAGAGCCGGAGTAGCGGGGGGGGATGAGCAGTTCTTC.

This clonotype has ten or more counts. This rearrangement joins TRBV5-5 to TRBJ2-3; 8 positions agree with TRBD1. Unmatched junction bases numbered 5, after V lost 1 base and J lost 1 base. There are 16 residues in the CDR3. Germline CDR1 SGHKS, CDR2 YYEKEE (reference sequence). DNA for the CDR3: TGTGCCAGCAGCTTGAGCGGACAGGGCGGCACAGATACGCAGTATTTT. Translating gives CASSLSGQGGTDTQYF.

This clonotype was detected ten times or more. The gene calls are TRBV4-1 and TRBJ2-2; TRBD2 agrees at 7 bases. This CDR3 region has 16 residues. CDR1 and CDR2 from the germline V gene are MGHRA and YSYEKL. V shed 4 bases, J shed 2 bases, and the junction held 7 bases outside the gene matches. The CDR3 loop is CASSRSTSFNTGELFF. The CDR3 nucleotides are TGCGCCAGCAGCCGCTCGACTAGCTTCAACACCGGGGAGCTGTTTTTT.

This chain joins TRBV25-1 and TRBJ2-1; D gene uncertain. The CDR3 contains 15 residues. Germline V gene lookup returns CDR1 MGHDK and CDR2 SYGVNS. With 5 bases removed from V and 2 bases from J, the gap between germline ends came to 13 bases. In DNA, the CDR3 is TGTGCCAGCAGTAGGTCAGGCGGTACCTACAATGAGCAGTTCTTC. Translation gives CASSRSGGTYNEQFF.

A note on this clonotype: This may stem from a read error, because a much larger clone lies one nucleotide away. The chain uses TRBV2 and TRBJ2-7, with TRBD1 matching over 9 bases. From germline, CDR1 is SNHLY and CDR2 FYNNEI. The V and J ends lost 6 bases and 3 bases, in that order; junction bases with no gene match: 6. CDR3 length equals 14 residues. CDR3: CASSNRDRDYEQYF. CDR3 nucleotide sequence: TGTGCCAGCAGCAACCGGGACAGGGACTACGAGCAGTACTTC.

The J gene is TRBJ1-3, the V gene TRBV7-9, with D maybe TRBD1 (6 bases). Germline V gene lookup returns CDR1 SEHNR and CDR2 FQNEAQ (reference sequence). Trimming cost V 6 bases and J 2 bases, with 14 bases left between them. The CDR3 extends over 15 amino acids. CDR3 residues: CASSLSGAPGNTIYF. In DNA, the CDR3 is TGTGCCAGCAGTTTGTCAGGGGCGCCTGGAAACACCATATATTTT.

This clonotype was observed a handful of times. V usage is TRBV5-6 and J usage is TRBJ1-1; D is undetermined. Germline V CDR1 and CDR2: SGHDT, YYEEEE. The CDR3 length is 12 residues. Trimming removed 4 bases at V and 2 bases at J, with 6 bases between. DNA of the CDR3: TGTGCCAGCAGCGAGGATAACACTGAAGCTTTCTTT. Its translation: CASSEDNTEAFF.

The rearrangement uses TRBV11-3 and TRBJ2-1; 7 bases are shared with TRBD1. Germline V gene lookup returns CDR1 SGHNT and CDR2 YENEEA. J lost 8 bases, V lost 6 bases, and 4 bases had no gene match. This CDR3 has 12 residues. The CDR3, as DNA: TGTGCCAGCAGTTCGAGGGGGCATGAGCAGTTCTTC. Protein product: CASSSRGHEQFF.

The chain joins TRBV7-2 to TRBJ2-1; D ambiguous. Germline V gene sequence: CDR1 SGHTA, CDR2 FQGNSA. There are 12 residues in the CDR3. Trimming left V 5 bases short and J 8 bases short, with 10 bases between. CDR3 residues: CASSPRWDEQFF. CDR3 DNA: TGTGCCAGCAGCCCGCGGTGGGATGAGCAGTTCTTC.

The chain has TRBV10-3 and TRBJ2-6; D possibly corresponds to TRBD2 (5 bases). The CDR3 length is 15 residues. Deletions cut 6 bases from V and 2 bases from J, with 11 bases between. In germline, CDR1 is ENHRY, CDR2 SYGVKD. The CDR3 nucleotides read TGTGCCATCAGCCGGGGTGGGACTGGGGCCAACGTCCTGACTTTC. Translating it yields CAISRGGTGANVLTF.

V and J are TRBV6-5 and TRBJ2-5; D is ambiguous. The CDR3 totals 16 residues. V lost 0 bases, J lost 1 base, and 12 bases lay in between. CDR1 is MNHEY, CDR2 SVGAGI, per germline. CDR3 in DNA: TGTGCCAGCAGTTACTCGATCCGTCTCGGCCAAGAGACCCAGTACTTC. This gives the protein CASSYSIRLGQETQYF.

This chain joins TRBV11-2 and TRBJ2-5; 8 positions match TRBD1. Germline V gene data show CDR1 as SGHAT and CDR2 as FQNNGV. CDR3 length: 18 amino acids. V lost 5 bases to trimming and J lost 2 bases; unmatched junction nucleotides: 16. CDR3 region: CASSARHYRGSRQETQYF. CDR3 in DNA: TGTGCCAGCAGCGCCCGACATTACAGGGGGAGCCGACAAGAGACCCAGTACTTC.

The CDR3 loop is CSASTYEKLFF. CDR3 nucleotides: TGCAGTGCTAGTACCTATGAAAAACTGTTTTTT. V gene TRBV20-1 combines with J gene TRBJ1-4; D uncertain. Trimming removed 3 bases at V and 6 bases at J, with 5 bases between. CDR1 DFQATT and CDR2 SNEGSKA come from the germline V gene (reference sequence). The CDR3 loop spans 11 amino acids.

This clonotype appeared a few times. In DNA, the CDR3 is TGTGCCAGCAGCTTAGCCATGGCGACTAGCTCCTACAATGAGCAGTTCTTC. This gives the protein CASSLAMATSSYNEQFF. The J gene is TRBJ2-1, the V gene TRBV7-9; TRBD2 might be the D (6 bases). The CDR3 contains 17 residues. From germline, CDR1 is SEHNR and CDR2 FQNEAQ (reference sequence). V gave up 0 bases and J gave up 0 bases, with 12 bases separating them. Filled out from reference TRBV7-9 and TRBJ2-1, the complete variable domain reads DTGVSQNPRHKITKRGQNVTFRCDPISEHNRLYWYRQTLGQGPEFLTYFQNEAQLEKSRLLSDRFSAERPKGSFSTLEIQRTEQGDSAMYLCASSLAMATSSYNEQFFGPGTRLTVL.

V gene TRBV7-6 combines with J gene TRBJ2-2; no firm D call. CDR3 size: 12 residues. The V end was cut by 3 bases, the J end by 9 bases, with 8 bases between. The germline V gene has CDR1 SGHVS and CDR2 FNYEAQ. The CDR3 sequence is CASSFDSWELFF. DNA for the CDR3: TGTGCCAGCAGCTTTGACTCGTGGGAGCTGTTTTTT.

The V call is TRBV6-5, the J call TRBJ2-3; TRBD1 matches 9 bases. The length of the CDR3 is 14 residues. Germline lookup yields CDR1 MNHEY and CDR2 SVGAGI. V lost 2 bases and J lost 5; bases outside the gene matches: 2. CDR3 residues: CASSYADRGDTQYF. The CDR3 coding sequence is TGTGCCAGCAGTTACGCGGACAGGGGAGATACGCAGTATTTT.

This clonotype was seen at least ten times. V gene TRBV5-6 combines with J gene TRBJ1-6; D is unclear. This CDR3 has 14 amino acids. V lost 1 base, J lost 10 bases, and 12 bases lay in between. Germline-derived CDR1 and CDR2 are SGHDT and YYEEEE. The CDR3 loop reads CASSLYSSQSPLHF. CDR3 nucleotide sequence: TGTGCCAGCAGCTTGTATAGTTCCCAATCACCCCTCCACTTT.

This chain uses TRBV27 with TRBJ2-5; 10 nucleotides line up with TRBD1. Germline V gene lookup returns CDR1 MNHEY and CDR2 SMNVEV (reference sequence). The CDR3 extends over 14 amino acids. Losses at the gene ends were 6 bases for V and 1 base for J; bases not matched to a gene: 2. The CDR3 DNA follows: TGTGCCAGCAGGGGACAGGGGTCCCAAGAGACCCAGTACTTC. Protein sequence: CASRGQGSQETQYF.